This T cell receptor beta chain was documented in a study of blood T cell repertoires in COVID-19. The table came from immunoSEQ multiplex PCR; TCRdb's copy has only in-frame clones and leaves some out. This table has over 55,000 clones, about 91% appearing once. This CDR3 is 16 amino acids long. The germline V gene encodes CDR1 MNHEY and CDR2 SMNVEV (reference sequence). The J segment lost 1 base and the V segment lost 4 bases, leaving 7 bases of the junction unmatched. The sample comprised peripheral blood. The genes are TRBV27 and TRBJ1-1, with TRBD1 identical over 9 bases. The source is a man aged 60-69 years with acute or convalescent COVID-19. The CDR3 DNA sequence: TGTGCCAGCAGTTCCCATGACAGGGGGGAGAACACTGAAGCTTTCTTT. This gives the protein CASSSHDRGENTEAFF.